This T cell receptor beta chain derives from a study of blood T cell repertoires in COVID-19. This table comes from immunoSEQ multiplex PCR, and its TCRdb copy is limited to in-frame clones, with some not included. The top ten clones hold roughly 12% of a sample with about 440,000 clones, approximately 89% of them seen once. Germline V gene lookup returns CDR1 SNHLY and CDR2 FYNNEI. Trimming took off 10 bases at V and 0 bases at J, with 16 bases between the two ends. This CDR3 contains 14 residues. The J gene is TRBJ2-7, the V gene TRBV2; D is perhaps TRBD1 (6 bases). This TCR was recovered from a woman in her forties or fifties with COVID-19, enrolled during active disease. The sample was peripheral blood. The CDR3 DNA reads TGTGCCACCAGGGTCGACAGGACCTCCTACGAGCAGTACTTC. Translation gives CATRVDRTSYEQYF.